The present T cell receptor (beta chain) was sequenced within a study of T cells in Graves' hyperthyroidism and ophthalmopathy. General study findings and limits: The model forecast ophthalmopathy, anticipating it by a median approximately 6 months before onset. Blood shared most expanded thyroid clonotypes above 0.001.

This clonotype was detected ten times or more. The antigen remains unidentified. The ends were cut back, 1 base at V and 1 base at J, with 4 bases in the middle. The CDR3 extends over 14 amino acids. The V gene's germline CDR1 is SGHTA and CDR2 FQGNSA. On the basis of clinical symptoms, serum thyroxine and TRAb, thyroid ultrasound and orbital computed tomography, diagnoses were made. The authors obtained PBMCs from roughly 10 ml of fresh peripheral blood. Amplification of TCR beta CDR3 regions used RNA as the template. HTBI primers were employed in a first-round RT-PCR of the TCR CDR3. A single record per CDR3 protein comes from TCRdb applying MiXCR to the multiplex PCR reads. Here the sample spans 690,000 or so distinct CDR3 sequences, roughly a sixth being singletons.

V is TRBV7-2 and J is TRBJ2-2; the D is unclear. The receptor comes from a woman in her forties or fifties with Graves' hyperthyroidism that later progressed to Graves' ophthalmopathy. The sequenced sample consisted of blood. CDR3 sequence: CASSLGRNTGELFF. CDR3 DNA: TGTGCCAGCAGCTTAGGGAGGAACACCGGGGAGCTGTTTTTT.